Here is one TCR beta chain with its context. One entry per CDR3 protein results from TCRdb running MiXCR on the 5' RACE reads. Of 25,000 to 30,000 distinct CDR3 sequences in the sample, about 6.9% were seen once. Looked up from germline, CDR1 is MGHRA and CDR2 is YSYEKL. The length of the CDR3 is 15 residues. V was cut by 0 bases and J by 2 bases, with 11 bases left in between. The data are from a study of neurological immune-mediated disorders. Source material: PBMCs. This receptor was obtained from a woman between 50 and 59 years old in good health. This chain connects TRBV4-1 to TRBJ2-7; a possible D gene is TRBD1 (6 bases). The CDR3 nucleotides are TGCGCCAGCAGCCAAGAGAGGGACAACACCTACGAGCAGTACTTC. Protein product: CASSQERDNTYEQYF.